This T cell receptor (beta chain) derives from a study of blood T cell repertoires in COVID-19. The overall study: Spain, Italy and the United States supplied samples that represented acute and convalescent COVID-19. T cells, B-cell-depleted T cells, or PBMCs supplied cDNA or gDNA.

In the original processing: Nucleated cell number was recorded as an estimate derived from reference gene primer amplification. TCRdb's copy holds only in-frame clones and misses some; the assay was immunoSEQ multiplex PCR. V and J calls and clone size follow that table, whereas D and trimming were derived from the DNA. The table includes some 200,000 clones, 70% to 90% detected once. The CDR3 is 13 residues long. CDR1 and CDR2 (germline): MNHNY, SVGAGI (reference sequence). V lost 5 bases, J lost 0 bases, and 8 bases lay in between. The sequence derives from a man between 50 and 59 years old who had recovered from COVID-19. The rearrangement uses TRBV6-6 and TRBJ2-7; no firm D call. The sample comprised peripheral blood. CDR3 nucleotide sequence: TGTGCCAGCAGTGCAGGTCGCTCCTACGAGCAGTACTTC. The encoded protein is CASSAGRSYEQYF.